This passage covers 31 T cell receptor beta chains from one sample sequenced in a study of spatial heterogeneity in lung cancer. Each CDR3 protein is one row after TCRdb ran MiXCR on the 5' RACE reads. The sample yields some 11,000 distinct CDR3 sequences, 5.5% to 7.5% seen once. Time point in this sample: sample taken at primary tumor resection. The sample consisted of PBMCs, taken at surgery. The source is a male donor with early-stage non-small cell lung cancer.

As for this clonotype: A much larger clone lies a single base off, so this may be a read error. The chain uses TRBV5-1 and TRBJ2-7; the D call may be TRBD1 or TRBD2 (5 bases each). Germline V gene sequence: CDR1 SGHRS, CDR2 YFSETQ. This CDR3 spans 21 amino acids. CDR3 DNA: TGCACCAGCAGCAGGTGGCCCGGGACCCACCTTGAGGGCTACAGCTCCTACGAGCAGTACTTC. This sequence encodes CTSSRWPGTHLEGYSSYEQYF.

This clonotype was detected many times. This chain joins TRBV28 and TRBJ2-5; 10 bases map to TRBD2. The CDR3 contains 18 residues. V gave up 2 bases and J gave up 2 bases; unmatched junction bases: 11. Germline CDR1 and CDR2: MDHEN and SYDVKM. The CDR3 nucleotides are TGTGCCAGCAGTTTAACCAGCGGGAGGGCCGCAGCTCAAGAGACCCAGTACTTC. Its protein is CASSLTSGRAAAQETQYF. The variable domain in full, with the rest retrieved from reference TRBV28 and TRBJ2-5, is DVKVTQSSRYLVKRTGEKVFLECVQDMDHENMFWYRQDPGLGLRLIYFSYDVKMKEKGDIPEGYSVSREKKERFSLILESASTNQTSMYLCASSLTSGRAAAQETQYFGPGTRLLVL.

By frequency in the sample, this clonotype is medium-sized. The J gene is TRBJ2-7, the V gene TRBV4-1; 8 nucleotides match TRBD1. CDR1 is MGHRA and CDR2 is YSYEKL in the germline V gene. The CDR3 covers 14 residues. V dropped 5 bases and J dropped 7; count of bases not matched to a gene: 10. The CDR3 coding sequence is TGCGCCAGCAGCAGCCGGACAGGGCCCTGGGAGCAGTACTTC. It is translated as CASSSRTGPWEQYF.

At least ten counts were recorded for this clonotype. CDR3 residues: CASRRQQGAAVYGYTF. The CDR3 DNA sequence: TGTGCCAGTAGAAGACAACAGGGGGCTGCTGTCTATGGCTACACCTTC. The chain combines TRBV19 with TRBJ1-2, with 9 bases that match TRBD1. The CDR3 has 16 residues. Germline V gives CDR1 LNHDA, CDR2 SQIVND (reference sequence). J gave up 4 bases and V 6 bases, and 12 bases lay outside the gene matches.

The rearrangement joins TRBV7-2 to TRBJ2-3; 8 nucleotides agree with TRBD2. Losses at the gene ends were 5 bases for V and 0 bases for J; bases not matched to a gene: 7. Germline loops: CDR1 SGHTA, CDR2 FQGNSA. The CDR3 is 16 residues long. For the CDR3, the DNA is TGTGCCAGCAGCCCCAACGGACTAGCTAGCACAGATACGCAGTATTTT. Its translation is CASSPNGLASTDTQYF.

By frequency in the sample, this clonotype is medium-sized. The CDR3 bases are TGCAGCGTTGGAGGGACAGGGAACTACAATGAGCAGTTCTTC. The encoded protein is CSVGGTGNYNEQFF. This sequence joins TRBV29-1 and TRBJ2-1, with TRBD1 matching over 9 bases. The CDR3 is 14 residues long. After removal of 4 bases from V and 3 bases from J, the junction contained 4 bases not matched to a gene. The germline V gene encodes CDR1 SQVTM and CDR2 ANQGSEA.

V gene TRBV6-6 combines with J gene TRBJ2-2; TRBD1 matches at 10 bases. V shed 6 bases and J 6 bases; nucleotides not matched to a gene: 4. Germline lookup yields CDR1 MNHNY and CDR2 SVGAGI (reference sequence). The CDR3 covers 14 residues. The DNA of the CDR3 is TGTGCCAGCAGCCGACAGGGGGCCTCCGGGGAGCTGTTTTTT. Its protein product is CASSRQGASGELFF.

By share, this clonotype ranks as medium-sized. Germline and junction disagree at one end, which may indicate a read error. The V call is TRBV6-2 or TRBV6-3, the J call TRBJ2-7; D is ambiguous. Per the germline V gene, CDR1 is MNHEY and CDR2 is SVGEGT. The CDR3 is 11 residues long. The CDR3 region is CASSYSDEQYF. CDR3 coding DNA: TGTGCCAGCAGTTACTCCGACGAGCAGTACTTC.

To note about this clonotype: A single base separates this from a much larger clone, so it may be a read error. The CDR3 region is CASSESGLAGSFEQYF. CDR3 DNA sequence: TGCGCCAGCAGTGAGTCAGGACTAGCGGGCTCTTTTGAGCAGTACTTC. This chain connects TRBV10-2 to TRBJ2-7; 11 nucleotides agree with TRBD2. The CDR3 totals 16 residues. Germline V gene sequence: CDR1 WSHSY, CDR2 SAAADI. V shed 0 bases, J shed 7 bases, and the junction held 8 bases outside the gene matches.

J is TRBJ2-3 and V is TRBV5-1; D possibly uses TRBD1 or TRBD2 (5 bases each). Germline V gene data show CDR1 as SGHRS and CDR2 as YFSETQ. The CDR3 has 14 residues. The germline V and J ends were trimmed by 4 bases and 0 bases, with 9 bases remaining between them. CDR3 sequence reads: CASSPGPSTDTQYF. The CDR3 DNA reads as TGCGCCAGCAGCCCGGGACCCAGCACAGATACGCAGTATTTT.

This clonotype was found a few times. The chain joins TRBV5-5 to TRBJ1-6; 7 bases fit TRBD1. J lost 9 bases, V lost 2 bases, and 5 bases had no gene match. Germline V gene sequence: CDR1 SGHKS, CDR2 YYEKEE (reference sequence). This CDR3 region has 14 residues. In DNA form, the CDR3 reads TGTGCCAGCAGCTTCGAGGCAGGGGGTTCACCCCTCCACTTT. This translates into CASSFEAGGSPLHF.

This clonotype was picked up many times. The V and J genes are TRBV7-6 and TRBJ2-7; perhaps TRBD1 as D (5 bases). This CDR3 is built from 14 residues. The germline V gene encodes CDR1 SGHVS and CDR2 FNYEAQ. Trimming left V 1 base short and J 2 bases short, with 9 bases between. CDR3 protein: CASSLDKGPYEQYF. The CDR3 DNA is TGTGCCAGCAGCTTAGATAAGGGGCCCTACGAGCAGTACTTC. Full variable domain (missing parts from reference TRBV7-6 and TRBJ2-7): GAGVSQSPRYKVTKRGQDVALRCDPISGHVSLYWYRQALGQGPEFLTYFNYEAQQDKSGLPNDRFSAERPEGSISTLTIQRTEQRDSAMYRCASSLDKGPYEQYFGPGTRLTVT.

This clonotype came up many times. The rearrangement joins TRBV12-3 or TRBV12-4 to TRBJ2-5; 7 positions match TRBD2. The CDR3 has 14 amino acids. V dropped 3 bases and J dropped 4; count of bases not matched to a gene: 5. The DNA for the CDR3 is TGTGCCAGCAGTTTCGGTCCGGGGGGAGAGACCCAGTACTTC. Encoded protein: CASSFGPGGETQYF.

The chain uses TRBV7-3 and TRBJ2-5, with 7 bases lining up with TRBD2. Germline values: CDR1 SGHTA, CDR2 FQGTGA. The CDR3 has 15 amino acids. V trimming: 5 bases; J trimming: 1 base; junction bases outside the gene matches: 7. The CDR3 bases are TGTGCCAGCAGCGTCGGAGCGGGAACCCAAGAGACCCAGTACTTC. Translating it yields CASSVGAGTQETQYF.

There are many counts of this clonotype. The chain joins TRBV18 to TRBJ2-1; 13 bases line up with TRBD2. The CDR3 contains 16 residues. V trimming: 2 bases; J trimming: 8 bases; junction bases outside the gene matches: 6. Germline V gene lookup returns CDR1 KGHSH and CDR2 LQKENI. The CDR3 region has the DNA TGTGCCAGCTCACCAGATGGACTAGCGGGAGTATATGAGCAGTTCTTC. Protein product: CASSPDGLAGVYEQFF.

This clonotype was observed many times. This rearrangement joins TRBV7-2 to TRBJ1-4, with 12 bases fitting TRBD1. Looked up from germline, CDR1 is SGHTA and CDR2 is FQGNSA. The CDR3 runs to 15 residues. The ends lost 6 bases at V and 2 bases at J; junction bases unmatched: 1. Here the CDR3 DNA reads TGTGCCAGCAGGGGGACAGGGGGCACTAATGAAAAACTGTTTTTT. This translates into CASRGTGGTNEKLFF.

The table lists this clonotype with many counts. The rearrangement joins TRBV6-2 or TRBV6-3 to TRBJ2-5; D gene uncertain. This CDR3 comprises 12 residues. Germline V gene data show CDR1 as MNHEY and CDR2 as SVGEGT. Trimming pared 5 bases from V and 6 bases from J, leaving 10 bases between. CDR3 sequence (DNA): TGTGCCAGCAGTCCCTTAGGAAAGACCCAGTACTTC. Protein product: CASSPLGKTQYF.

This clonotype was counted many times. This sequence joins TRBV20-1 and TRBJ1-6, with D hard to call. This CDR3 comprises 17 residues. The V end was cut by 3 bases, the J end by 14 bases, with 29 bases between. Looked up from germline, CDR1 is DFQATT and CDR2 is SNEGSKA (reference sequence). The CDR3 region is CSASSFDDAQPPVTLHF. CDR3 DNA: TGCAGTGCTAGCTCTTTCGACGATGCCCAACCGCCCGTCACCCTCCACTTT.

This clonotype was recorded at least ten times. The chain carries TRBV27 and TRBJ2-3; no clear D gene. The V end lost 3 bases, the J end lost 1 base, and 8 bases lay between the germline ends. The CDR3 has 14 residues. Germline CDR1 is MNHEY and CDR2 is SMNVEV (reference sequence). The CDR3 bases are TGTGCCAGCAGTTTCGGACCTCGCACAGATACGCAGTATTTT. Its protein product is CASSFGPRTDTQYF.

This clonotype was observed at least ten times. This CDR3 is CASSETGKGRYEQYF. CDR3 nucleotide sequence: TGTGCCAGCAGCGAGACCGGGAAAGGCCGCTACGAGCAGTACTTC. This chain uses TRBV7-9 with TRBJ2-7, with D perhaps TRBD2 (5 bases). Germline V gene lookup returns CDR1 SEHNR and CDR2 FQNEAQ (reference sequence). V was clipped by 5 bases and J by 3 bases, with 17 bases between them. The CDR3 loop spans 15 amino acids.

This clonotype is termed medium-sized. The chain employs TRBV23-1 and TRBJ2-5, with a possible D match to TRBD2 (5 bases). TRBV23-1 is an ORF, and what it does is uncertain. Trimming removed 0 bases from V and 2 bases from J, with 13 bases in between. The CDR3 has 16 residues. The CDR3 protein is CASSQSSGPPQETQYF. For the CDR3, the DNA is TGCGCCAGCAGTCAATCAAGCGGACCACCGCAAGAGACCCAGTACTTC.

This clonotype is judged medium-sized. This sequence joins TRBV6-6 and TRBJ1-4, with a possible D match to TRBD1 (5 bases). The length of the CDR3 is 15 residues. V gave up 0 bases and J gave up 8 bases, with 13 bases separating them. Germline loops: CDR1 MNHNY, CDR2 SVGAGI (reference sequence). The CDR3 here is CASSYSRREGEKLFF. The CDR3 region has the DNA TGTGCCAGCAGTTACTCTCGCAGGGAGGGGGAAAAACTGTTTTTT.

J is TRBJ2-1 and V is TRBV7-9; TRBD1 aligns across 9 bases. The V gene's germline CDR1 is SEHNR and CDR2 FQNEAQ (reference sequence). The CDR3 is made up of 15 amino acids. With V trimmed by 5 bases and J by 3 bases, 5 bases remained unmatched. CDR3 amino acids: CASSTLGQGYNEQFF. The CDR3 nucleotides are TGTGCCAGCAGCACGTTGGGACAGGGCTACAATGAGCAGTTCTTC.

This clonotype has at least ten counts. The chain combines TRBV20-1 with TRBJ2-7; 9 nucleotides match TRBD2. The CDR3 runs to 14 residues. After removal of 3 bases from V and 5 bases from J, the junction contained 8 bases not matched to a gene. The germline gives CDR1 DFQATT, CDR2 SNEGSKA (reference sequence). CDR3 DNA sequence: TGCAGTGCTAGCAAGACTAGCGGATTTAACGAGCAGTACTTC. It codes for CSASKTSGFNEQYF.

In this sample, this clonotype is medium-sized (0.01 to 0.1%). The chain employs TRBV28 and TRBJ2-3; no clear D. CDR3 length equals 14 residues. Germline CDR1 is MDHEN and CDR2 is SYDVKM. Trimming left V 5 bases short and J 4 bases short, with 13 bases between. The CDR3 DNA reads TGTGCCAGCAGTCTGGCTTCGAGACCAGATACGCAGTATTTT. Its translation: CASSLASRPDTQYF.

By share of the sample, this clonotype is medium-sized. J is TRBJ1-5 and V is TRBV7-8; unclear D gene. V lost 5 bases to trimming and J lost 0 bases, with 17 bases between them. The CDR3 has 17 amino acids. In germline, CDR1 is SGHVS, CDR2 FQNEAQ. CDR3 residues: CASSLNRGLYSNQPQHF. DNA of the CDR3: TGTGCCAGCAGCCTCAACCGAGGTCTCTATAGCAATCAGCCCCAGCATTTT.

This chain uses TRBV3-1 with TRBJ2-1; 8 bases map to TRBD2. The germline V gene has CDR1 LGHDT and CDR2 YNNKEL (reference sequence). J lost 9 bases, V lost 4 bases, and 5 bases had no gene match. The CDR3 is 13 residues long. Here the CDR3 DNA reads TGTGCCAGCAGCCTCGGGGGGGCACGTGAGCAGTTCTTC. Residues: CASSLGGAREQFF.

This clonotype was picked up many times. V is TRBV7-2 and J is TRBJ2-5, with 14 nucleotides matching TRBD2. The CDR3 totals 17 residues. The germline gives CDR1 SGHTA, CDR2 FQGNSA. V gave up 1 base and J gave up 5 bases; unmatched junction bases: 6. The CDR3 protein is CASSLGGLAGGGETQYF. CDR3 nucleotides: TGTGCCAGCAGCTTAGGAGGACTAGCGGGGGGAGGGGAGACCCAGTACTTC. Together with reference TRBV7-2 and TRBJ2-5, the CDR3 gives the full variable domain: GAGVSQSPSNKVTEKGKDVELRCDPISGHTALYWYRQSLGQGLEFLIYFQGNSAPDKSGLPSDRFSAERTGGSVSTLTIQRTQQEDSAVYLCASSLGGLAGGGETQYFGPGTRLLVL.

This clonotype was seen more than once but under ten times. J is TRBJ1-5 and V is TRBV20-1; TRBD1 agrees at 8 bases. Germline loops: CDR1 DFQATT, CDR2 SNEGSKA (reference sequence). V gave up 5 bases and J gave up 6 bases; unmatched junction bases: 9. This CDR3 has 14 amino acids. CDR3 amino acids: CSAWTGQDRQPQHF. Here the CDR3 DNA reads TGCAGTGCTTGGACAGGGCAGGATCGTCAGCCCCAGCATTTT.

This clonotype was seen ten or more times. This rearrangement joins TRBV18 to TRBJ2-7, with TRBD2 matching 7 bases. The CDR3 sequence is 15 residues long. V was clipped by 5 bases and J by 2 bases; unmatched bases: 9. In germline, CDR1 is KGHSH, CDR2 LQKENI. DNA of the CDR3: TGTGCCAGCTCATCAACTGGGGCGGGAGCCTACGAGCAGTACTTC. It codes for CASSSTGAGAYEQYF.

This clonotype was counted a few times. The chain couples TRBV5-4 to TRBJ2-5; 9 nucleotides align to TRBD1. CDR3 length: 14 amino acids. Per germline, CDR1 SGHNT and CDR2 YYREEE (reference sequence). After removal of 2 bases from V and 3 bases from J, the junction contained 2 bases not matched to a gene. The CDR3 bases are TGTGCCAGCAGCTTACAGGGGGCAAAAGAGACCCAGTACTTC. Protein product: CASSLQGAKETQYF.